The 5 T cell receptor beta chains below come from one sample, sequenced in a study of human T cells and chemical hapten exposure. Unfractionated whole blood yielded the extracted total RNA. Each CDR3 protein gets one entry after TCRdb re-called the 5' RACE reads with MiXCR. The data contain 130,000 or so distinct CDR3 sequences, over 3.5% of them singletons. The source is a female donor in good health.

With respect to this clonotype: Mismatch with germline at one junction end may stem from a read error. The rearrangement joins TRBV5-1 to TRBJ2-1; 14 positions agree with TRBD2. The CDR3 totals 17 residues. Germline V gene lookup returns CDR1 SGHRS and CDR2 YFSETQ. The CDR3 coding sequence is TGCGCCAGCAGCCCCGGACTAGCGGGGGGAGCCTATAATGAGCAGTTCTTC. Its protein product is CASSPGLAGGAYNEQFF.

This chain connects TRBV19 to TRBJ1-1; D call uncertain. CDR1 is LNHDA, CDR2 SQIVND, per germline (reference sequence). Trimming cost V 3 bases and J 1 base, with 9 bases left between them. There are 14 residues in the CDR3. CDR3 loop: CASSILSRNTEAFF. CDR3 bases: TGTGCCAGTAGTATTTTGAGTAGGAACACTGAAGCTTTCTTT.

There are many counts of this clonotype. The CDR3 bases are TGTGCCAGCTCACCAGGTGCCGGGACACCCTCGTCTTATCAGTTCTTC. Translating it yields CASSPGAGTPSSYQFF. The chain recombines TRBV18 with TRBJ2-1; D may be TRBD1 (6 bases). Trimming left V 2 bases short and J 13 bases short, with 24 bases between. The germline CDR1 and CDR2 sequences are KGHSH and LQKENI. This CDR3 is 16 amino acids long.

In this sample, this clonotype turned up many times. This chain connects TRBV11-2 to TRBJ2-2; possibly TRBD1 for D (6 bases). Germline CDR1 reads SGHAT; CDR2 reads FQNNGV. Trimming took off 3 bases at V and 3 bases at J, with 17 bases between the two ends. This CDR3 spans 17 amino acids. CDR3 in amino acids: CASSFPRAGADTGELFF. CDR3 bases: TGTGCCAGCAGCTTCCCACGGGCAGGGGCGGACACCGGGGAGCTGTTTTTT.

This clonotype was recorded many times. The chain recombines TRBV6-2 or TRBV6-3 with TRBJ1-2; a weak D match, TRBD1 (5 bases). This CDR3 contains 13 residues. Between the trimmed V and J ends, which lost 5 bases and 7 bases, there was a span of 14 bases. Germline V gene lookup returns CDR1 MNHEY and CDR2 SVGEGT. The CDR3 coding sequence is TGTGCCAGCAGTCCGGCTTATCAGGGTGGCTACACCTTC. Its protein is CASSPAYQGGYTF.